Listed here are 5 T cell receptor beta chains from one sample, sequenced in a study of shared clonotypes between healthy human individuals. Produced via immunoSEQ multiplex PCR; TCRdb's table is partial and in-frame only. The repertoire holds 2 million to 2.5 million clones, with approximately 96% as singletons. The specimen sequenced was naive CD4+ T cells sorted from blood. As for subset: CD45RA+ positively selected. The receptors derive from a man younger than 30 in good health.

J is TRBJ1-2 and V is TRBV6-5; TRBD1 is a possible D gene (5 bases). The CDR3 loop spans 15 amino acids. Looked up from germline, CDR1 is MNHEY and CDR2 is SVGAGI. Trimming left V 0 bases short and J 6 bases short, with 14 bases between. Written as DNA, the CDR3 is TGTGCCAGCAGTTACTCCGATGGGACCCTAGATGGCTACACCTTC. Translated: CASSYSDGTLDGYTF.

A remark on this clone: The same CDR3 can be traced to other DNA sequences in this sample. The chain couples TRBV5-4 to TRBJ2-3, with 8 nucleotides matching TRBD2. Trimming removed 0 bases from V and 1 base from J; junction bases left unmatched: 4. The CDR3 runs 16 residues. Germline CDR1 and CDR2: SGHNT and YYREEE (reference sequence). Here the CDR3 DNA reads TGTGCCAGCAGCTTGGGGCTAGCGGGTCGCACAGATACGCAGTATTTT. This sequence encodes CASSLGLAGRTDTQYF.

J is TRBJ1-6 and V is TRBV5-1, with TRBD1 identical over 7 bases. Germline loops: CDR1 SGHRS, CDR2 YFSETQ. The CDR3 loop spans 16 amino acids. Germline trimming cut 4 bases from V and 2 bases from J; bases unmatched to any gene: 6. CDR3 sequence (DNA): TGCGCCAGCAGCAAGGCCGACAGGGCCTATAATTCACCCCTCCACTTT. It translates to CASSKADRAYNSPLHF.

In nucleotides, the CDR3 is TGTGCCAGCTCACCGGGGGCTCAGCCCCAGCATTTT. Translating it yields CASSPGAQPQHF. The V gene is TRBV18, the J gene TRBJ1-5; a possible D gene is TRBD1 (6 bases). This CDR3 spans 12 amino acids. V shed 3 bases and J shed 6 bases, with 6 bases lying between them. Per the germline V gene, CDR1 is KGHSH and CDR2 is LQKENI.

This clone occurred once. The rearrangement links TRBV18 to TRBJ2-1, with D hard to call. Germline CDR1 is KGHSH and CDR2 is LQKENI. CDR3 size: 13 residues. V was pared by 0 bases and J by 5 bases, with 5 bases between. DNA for the CDR3: TGTGCCAGCTCACCACCGATGAACAATGAGCAGTTCTTC. Translating gives CASSPPMNNEQFF.